This T cell receptor beta chain stems from a study of blood T cell repertoires in COVID-19. Only in-frame clones appear in the TCRdb table, and some are missing; sequencing was by immunoSEQ multiplex PCR. The data contain 120,000 to 150,000 clones, 84% of them seen just once; the ten biggest clones take up 5.8%. Per the germline V gene, CDR1 is LNHDA and CDR2 is SQIVND (reference sequence). The CDR3 spans 13 residues. Deletions cut 5 bases from V and 4 bases from J, with 11 bases between. V is TRBV19 and J is TRBJ1-2, with D perhaps TRBD1 (5 bases). What was sequenced was PBMCs or T cells enriched from blood (not recorded which). This sequence was found in a woman aged 45 to 65 who had been exposed to COVID-19. The CDR3 sequence: CASSLGGGYGYTF. Written as DNA, the CDR3 is TGTGCCAGTAGTCTCGGGGGAGGCTATGGCTACACCTTC.